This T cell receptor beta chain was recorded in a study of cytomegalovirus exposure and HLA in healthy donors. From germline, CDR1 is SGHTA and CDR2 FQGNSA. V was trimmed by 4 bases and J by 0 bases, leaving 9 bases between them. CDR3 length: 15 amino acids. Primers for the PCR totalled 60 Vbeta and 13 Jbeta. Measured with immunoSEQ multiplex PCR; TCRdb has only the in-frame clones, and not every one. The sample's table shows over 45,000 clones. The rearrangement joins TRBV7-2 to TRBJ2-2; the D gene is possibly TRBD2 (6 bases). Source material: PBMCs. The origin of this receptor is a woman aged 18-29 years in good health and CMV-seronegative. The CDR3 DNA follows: TGTGCCAGCAGCTCGGGACTGGCGAACACCGGGGAGCTGTTTTTT. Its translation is CASSSGLANTGELFF.